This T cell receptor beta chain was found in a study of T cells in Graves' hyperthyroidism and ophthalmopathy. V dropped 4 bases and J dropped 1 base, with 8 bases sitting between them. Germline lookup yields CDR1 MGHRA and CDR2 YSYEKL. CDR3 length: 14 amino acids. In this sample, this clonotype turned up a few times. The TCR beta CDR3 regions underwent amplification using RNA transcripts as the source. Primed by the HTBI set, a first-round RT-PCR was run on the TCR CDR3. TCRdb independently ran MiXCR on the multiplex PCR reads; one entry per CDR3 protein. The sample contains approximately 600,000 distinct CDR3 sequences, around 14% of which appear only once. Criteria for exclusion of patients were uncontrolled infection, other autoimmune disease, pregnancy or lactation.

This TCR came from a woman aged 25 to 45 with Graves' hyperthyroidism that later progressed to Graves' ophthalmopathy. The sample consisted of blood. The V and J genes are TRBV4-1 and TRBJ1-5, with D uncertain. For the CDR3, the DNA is TGCGCCAGCAGCCGCGGTGGGAGCAATCAGCCCCAGCATTTT. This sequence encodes CASSRGGSNQPQHF.